These 32 T cell receptor beta chains were all obtained from the same sample, sequenced in a study of shared T cell receptors in the human thymus. TCRdb keeps only in-frame clones here, not all; method: immunoSEQ multiplex PCR. The sample yields under 450,000 clones, about 95% seen once. Sequenced: thymocytes. Receptors were obtained from a human donor.

The CDR3 bases are TGTGCCACCAGCGTTCGGCGAGGGGACGGCGAGCAGTACTTC. It encodes CATSVRRGDGEQYF. The chain is built from TRBV15 and TRBJ2-7; TRBD1 or TRBD2 may be the D gene (5 bases each). The CDR3 runs to 14 residues. CDR1 and CDR2 (germline): LNHNV, YYDKDF (reference sequence). The V and J ends lost 5 bases and 6 bases respectively, with 17 bases between them. Based on the CDR3 plus reference TRBV15 and TRBJ2-7, the full variable domain is DAMVIQNPRYQVTQFGKPVTLSCSQTLNHNVMYWYQQKSSQAPKLLFHYYDKDFNNEADTPDNFQSRRPNTSFCFLDIRSPGLGDTAMYLCATSVRRGDGEQYFGPGTRLTVT.

The chain combines TRBV5-6 with TRBJ1-2, with D perhaps matching TRBD1 (6 bases). The CDR3 is 15 residues long. Trimming left V 0 bases short and J 1 base short, with 10 bases between. Germline V gene data show CDR1 as SGHDT and CDR2 as YYEEEE. This CDR3 reads CASSLDRDYNYGYTF. In DNA, the CDR3 is TGTGCCAGCAGCTTGGACAGGGACTATAACTATGGCTACACCTTC.

The chain links TRBV4-2 to TRBJ2-7, with 12 bases aligning to TRBD2. Germline V CDR1 and CDR2: LGHNA, YNFKEQ. Trimming removed 5 bases from V and 4 bases from J; junction bases left unmatched: 3. The CDR3 contains 14 residues. The CDR3 reads CASSSGTSGYEQYF. CDR3 bases: TGTGCCAGCAGCTCCGGGACTAGCGGGTACGAGCAGTACTTC.

V usage is TRBV29-1 and J usage is TRBJ1-2, with D unclear. Germline V gene sequence: CDR1 SQVTM, CDR2 ANQGSEA. This CDR3 spans 13 amino acids. V lost 6 bases to trimming and J lost 2 bases, with 13 bases between them. The CDR3, as DNA: TGCAGCGTAGATCGGCAACAGAACTATGGCTACACCTTC. Residues: CSVDRQQNYGYTF.

The sample holds a few counts of this clone. The chain joins TRBV27 to TRBJ2-7; TRBD1 matches 7 bases. The trim removed 2 bases at V and 4 bases at J, leaving 2 bases unmatched. The CDR3 sequence is 13 residues long. Germline CDR1 is MNHEY and CDR2 is SMNVEV (reference sequence). The CDR3 DNA follows: TGTGCCAGCAGTTTAGACAGGGCTTACGAGCAGTACTTC. It specifies CASSLDRAYEQYF.

The rearrangement uses TRBV3-1 (or the pseudogene TRBV3-2) and TRBJ2-3; D ambiguous. This CDR3 spans 9 amino acids. Germline CDR1 reads LGHDT; CDR2 reads YNNKEL (reference sequence). V lost 6 bases, J lost 8 bases, and 3 bases lay in between. This CDR3 is CASSGTQYF. The DNA for the CDR3 is TGTGCCAGCAGTGGTACGCAGTATTTT.

The V and J genes are TRBV19 and TRBJ1-5; TRBD1 agrees at 8 bases. CDR1 LNHDA and CDR2 SQIVND come from the germline V gene (reference sequence). The trim removed 7 bases at V and 2 bases at J, leaving 1 base unmatched. The CDR3 runs 13 residues. CDR3 amino acids: CASKDRGNQPQHF. In DNA, the CDR3 is TGTGCCAGTAAGGACAGGGGCAATCAGCCCCAGCATTTT. The full variable domain, in which reference TRBV19 and TRBJ1-5 provide the parts outside the CDR3, is DGGITQSPKYLFRKEGQNVTLSCEQNLNHDAMYWYRQDPGQGLRLIYYSQIVNDFQKGDIAEGYSVSREKKESFPLTVTSAQKNPTAFYLCASKDRGNQPQHFGDGTRLSIL.

The V and J genes are TRBV6-5 and TRBJ2-5; TRBD1 matches 7 bases. This CDR3 comprises 15 residues. Germline V gene sequence: CDR1 MNHEY, CDR2 SVGAGI. V lost 5 bases, J lost 5 bases, and 11 bases stayed unmatched. CDR3 region: CASSDYSRGGETQYF. The CDR3 bases are TGTGCCAGCAGTGACTACTCTCGAGGGGGCGAGACCCAGTACTTC.

The rearrangement links TRBV28 to TRBJ2-7; TRBD2 might be the D (7 bases). Germline CDR1 is MDHEN and CDR2 is SYDVKM. The CDR3 extends over 15 amino acids. V was pared by 5 bases and J by 2 bases, with 16 bases between. The chain's CDR3 is CASSPPGAGAYEQYF. The DNA for the CDR3 is TGTGCCAGCAGTCCACCAGGGGCGGGGGCCTACGAGCAGTACTTC.

The chain has TRBV9 and TRBJ2-5, with 9 bases aligning to TRBD2. V lost 4 bases and J lost 0; bases outside the gene matches: 4. The CDR3 runs to 15 residues. CDR1 and CDR2 from the germline V gene are SGDLS and YYNGEE. The CDR3 loop reads CASSLRTSDQETQYF. The CDR3 coding sequence is TGTGCCAGCAGCTTACGGACTAGCGACCAAGAGACCCAGTACTTC. The complete variable domain, with remaining parts taken from reference TRBV9 and TRBJ2-5, reads DSGVTQTPKHLITATGQRVTLRCSPRSGDLSVYWYQQSLDQGLQFLIQYYNGEERAKGNILERFSAQQFPDLHSELNLSSLELGDSALYFCASSLRTSDQETQYFGPGTRLLVL.

The chain has TRBV9 and TRBJ1-2; 10 positions agree with TRBD1. Germline CDR1 is SGDLS and CDR2 is YYNGEE. Trimming at V came to 7 bases and at J to 4 bases, leaving 28 bases not matched to a gene. The CDR3 has 21 residues. CDR3 coding DNA: TGTGCCAGCGGAAAATACCGGGACAGGGGAGAGATTCGGTCCTACGGCTATGGCTACACCTTC. Protein: CASGKYRDRGEIRSYGYGYTF. Drawing the rest from reference TRBV9 and TRBJ1-2, the complete variable domain is DSGVTQTPKHLITATGQRVTLRCSPRSGDLSVYWYQQSLDQGLQFLIQYYNGEERAKGNILERFSAQQFPDLHSELNLSSLELGDSALYFCASGKYRDRGEIRSYGYGYTFGSGTRLTVV.

With respect to this clone: Mismatch with germline at one junction end may stem from a read error. The chain combines TRBV5-6 with TRBJ1-5, with 9 bases aligning to TRBD1. Germline lookup yields CDR1 SGHDT and CDR2 YYEEEE. CDR3 length: 14 amino acids. CDR3 loop: CASSQTVQGDRVAF. CDR3 sequence (DNA): TGTGCCAGCAGCCAAACCGTCCAAGGGGACAGGGTAGCTTTT.

The V call is TRBV11-3, the J call TRBJ2-1, with 12 bases fitting TRBD1. The CDR3 has 18 amino acids. Trimming cost V 1 base and J 6 bases; bases outside gene matches: 10. Germline loops: CDR1 SGHNT, CDR2 YENEEA. CDR3 DNA: TGTGCCAGCAGCTTAGCCCACCGGGACAGGGGGCCTCGCAATGAGCAGTTCTTC. Its protein product is CASSLAHRDRGPRNEQFF.

As for this clone: Other DNA sequences in the same sample also yield this CDR3. The V and J genes are TRBV28 and TRBJ1-2; D is ambiguous. Germline CDR1 and CDR2: MDHEN and SYDVKM. V was cut by 4 bases and J by 2 bases, with 2 bases left in between. The CDR3 runs to 11 residues. Written as DNA, the CDR3 is TGTGCCAGCAGTTACAACTATGGCTACACCTTC. Residues: CASSYNYGYTF.

This chain uses TRBV6-4 with TRBJ1-1; D unresolved. The ends were cut back, 3 bases at V and 9 bases at J, with 17 bases in the middle. Looked up from germline, CDR1 is MRHNA and CDR2 is SNTAGT. There are 14 residues in the CDR3. The CDR3 DNA sequence: TGTGCCAGCAGTGAGAGAACTGCCTATAGGAAAGCTTTCTTT. Its protein is CASSERTAYRKAFF.

The chain combines TRBV18 with TRBJ1-2; D gene uncertain. Trimming took 3 bases from V and 5 from J, leaving 7 bases between them. The CDR3 covers 12 residues. Germline CDR1 is KGHSH and CDR2 is LQKENI. The CDR3 region has the DNA TGTGCCAGCTCACCTGGAAAGTATGGCTACACCTTC. The encoded protein is CASSPGKYGYTF.

This chain uses TRBV6-1 with TRBJ2-7, with D possibly called TRBD1 or TRBD2 (5 bases each). This CDR3 is built from 14 residues. Germline CDR1 and CDR2: MNHNS and SASEGT. V was clipped by 2 bases and J by 7 bases, with 15 bases between them. CDR3 sequence reads: CASSEQGPPGEQYF. The DNA of the CDR3 is TGTGCCAGCAGTGAACAGGGACCCCCCGGGGAGCAGTACTTC.

The rearrangement joins TRBV4-1 to TRBJ2-1; 8 bases are a match to TRBD2. Trimming took 3 bases from V and 7 from J; bases not matched to a gene: 11. The germline V gene has CDR1 MGHRA and CDR2 YSYEKL. The length of the CDR3 is 16 residues. As DNA, the CDR3 is TGCGCCAGCAGCCAGATCGGGGGGGAGTCGTGGAATGAGCAGTTCTTC. It is translated as CASSQIGGESWNEQFF.

The chain uses TRBV14 and TRBJ2-7; D unclear. In germline, CDR1 is SGHDN, CDR2 FVKESK. Trimming left V 4 bases short and J 2 bases short, with 12 bases between. The CDR3 loop spans 14 amino acids. CDR3 nucleotides: TGTGCCAGCAGCCTCCAAGTTAGGACCTACGAGCAGTACTTC. Translation: CASSLQVRTYEQYF.

The genes are TRBV28 and TRBJ1-3; D may be TRBD1 (6 bases). CDR3 length: 16 residues. Germline-derived CDR1 and CDR2 are MDHEN and SYDVKM. V was pared by 1 base and J by 2 bases, with 12 bases between. DNA for the CDR3: TGTGCCAGCAGTTTATCCCCCAGGGGACCTGGAAACACCATATATTTT. Protein: CASSLSPRGPGNTIYF. The whole variable domain, filled in from reference TRBV28 and TRBJ1-3, reads DVKVTQSSRYLVKRTGEKVFLECVQDMDHENMFWYRQDPGLGLRLIYFSYDVKMKEKGDIPEGYSVSREKKERFSLILESASTNQTSMYLCASSLSPRGPGNTIYFGEGSWLTVV.

This chain links TRBV27 with TRBJ2-2; TRBD2 aligns across 11 bases. The CDR3 has 19 amino acids. The germline V gene encodes CDR1 MNHEY and CDR2 SMNVEV (reference sequence). Trimming removed 0 bases from V and 0 bases from J; junction bases left unmatched: 6. CDR3 coding DNA: TGTGCCAGCAGTTTATCCGGCCCGACTAGCGGGACGAACACCGGGGAGCTGTTTTTT. Its translation is CASSLSGPTSGTNTGELFF.

V usage is TRBV28 and J usage is TRBJ2-2; 13 positions match TRBD2. This CDR3 has 18 amino acids. After removal of 2 bases from V and 7 bases from J, the junction contained 10 bases not matched to a gene. Germline V gene data show CDR1 as MDHEN and CDR2 as SYDVKM. CDR3 in amino acids: CASSLDFGLAGVNGELFF. DNA of the CDR3: TGTGCCAGCAGTTTAGACTTTGGACTAGCGGGAGTGAACGGGGAGCTGTTTTTT.

This clone was seen a handful of times. The J gene is TRBJ1-1, the V gene TRBV7-2; 8 nucleotides agree with TRBD1. V trimming: 4 bases; J trimming: 3 bases; junction bases outside the gene matches: 7. CDR3 length: 15 amino acids. The V gene's germline CDR1 is SGHTA and CDR2 FQGNSA. The DNA of the CDR3 is TGTGCCAGCAGCTACCGGACAGGGAGGCACACTGAAGCTTTCTTT. Its protein product is CASSYRTGRHTEAFF.

In regard to this clone: At one boundary the junction diverges from the germline segment, which might be a read error. The chain employs TRBV28 and TRBJ1-6; D is uncertain. The CDR3 extends over 14 amino acids. The germline V gene has CDR1 MDHEN and CDR2 SYDVKM. CDR3 loop: CASGLSSYNSPLHF. Here the CDR3 DNA reads TGTGCCAGCGGTTTAAGCTCCTATAATTCACCCCTCCACTTT.

The genes are TRBV6-5 and TRBJ2-1; D not resolved. This CDR3 has 13 amino acids. Trimming cost V 3 bases and J 4 bases, with 7 bases left between them. CDR1 and CDR2 from the germline V gene are MNHEY and SVGAGI. The chain's CDR3 is CASSYQEYNEQFF. The CDR3 nucleotides read TGTGCCAGCAGTTATCAAGAATACAATGAGCAGTTCTTC.

This clone was counted a single time. The rearrangement links TRBV9 to TRBJ2-1; no definite D call. Deletions cut 3 bases from V and 3 bases from J, with 4 bases between. Germline V lookup: CDR1 SGDLS, CDR2 YYNGEE. This CDR3 region has 12 residues. The CDR3 region is CASSGGYNEQFF. The CDR3 nucleotides are TGTGCCAGCAGCGGGGGCTACAATGAGCAGTTCTTC.

The chain uses TRBV5-1 and TRBJ2-5; D remains unclear. Germline loops: CDR1 SGHRS, CDR2 YFSETQ. Between the trimmed V and J ends, which lost 0 bases and 0 bases, there was a span of 3 bases. CDR3 length: 13 residues. In DNA, the CDR3 is TGCGCCAGCAGCTTGGCGAACCAAGAGACCCAGTACTTC. Translating gives CASSLANQETQYF.

The genes are TRBV27 and TRBJ2-6, with D unclear. Germline lookup yields CDR1 MNHEY and CDR2 SMNVEV (reference sequence). V was cut by 2 bases and J by 2 bases, with 10 bases left in between. This CDR3 comprises 16 residues. CDR3 nucleotides: TGTGCCAGCAGTTTAGTCCCCGCGGCTGGGGCCAACGTCCTGACTTTC. Amino acids: CASSLVPAAGANVLTF. Together with reference TRBV27 and TRBJ2-6, the CDR3 gives the full variable domain: EAQVTQNPRYLITVTGKKLTVTCSQNMNHEYMSWYRQDPGLGLRQIYYSMNVEVTDKGDVPEGYKVSRKEKRNFPLILESPSPNQTSLYFCASSLVPAAGANVLTFGAGSRLTVL.

This clone was recorded only once. The chain uses TRBV28 and TRBJ2-7; 9 nucleotides align to TRBD1. The V and J ends lost 5 bases and 2 bases, in that order; junction bases with no gene match: 13. CDR3 length: 17 amino acids. Germline V gene data show CDR1 as MDHEN and CDR2 as SYDVKM. CDR3 in amino acids: CASSRTGQGLFTYEQYF. DNA of the CDR3: TGTGCCAGCAGTCGCACGGGACAGGGACTTTTTACCTACGAGCAGTACTTC.

The chain carries TRBV7-9 and TRBJ2-5; possible D gene TRBD1, 6 bases. CDR3 length: 15 residues. V gave up 5 bases and J gave up 2 bases, with 15 bases separating them. Germline CDR1 SEHNR, CDR2 FQNEAQ (reference sequence). CDR3 sequence: CASSEDPGEQETQYF. The CDR3 nucleotides are TGTGCCAGCAGCGAAGACCCAGGGGAACAAGAGACCCAGTACTTC.

This clone appeared once. The chain employs TRBV30 and TRBJ2-5; 7 nucleotides line up with TRBD2. The junction had 19 bases not matched to a gene; V was cut back by 0 bases and J by 9 bases. The CDR3 contains 17 residues. CDR1 is GTSNPN, CDR2 SVGIG, per germline (reference sequence). The CDR3 protein is CAWSVFREASDPQAQYF. The CDR3 region has the DNA TGTGCCTGGAGTGTATTCCGGGAGGCTAGCGACCCCCAGGCCCAGTACTTC.

This chain connects TRBV4-3 to TRBJ1-4; 7 nucleotides line up with TRBD1. V shed 4 bases and J 6 bases; nucleotides not matched to a gene: 11. CDR1 and CDR2 from the germline V gene are LGHNA and YSLEER. CDR3 size: 16 residues. The CDR3 loop reads CASSLHRGPVYEKLFF. The CDR3 DNA sequence: TGCGCCAGCAGCCTTCATAGGGGGCCCGTTTATGAAAAACTGTTTTTT.